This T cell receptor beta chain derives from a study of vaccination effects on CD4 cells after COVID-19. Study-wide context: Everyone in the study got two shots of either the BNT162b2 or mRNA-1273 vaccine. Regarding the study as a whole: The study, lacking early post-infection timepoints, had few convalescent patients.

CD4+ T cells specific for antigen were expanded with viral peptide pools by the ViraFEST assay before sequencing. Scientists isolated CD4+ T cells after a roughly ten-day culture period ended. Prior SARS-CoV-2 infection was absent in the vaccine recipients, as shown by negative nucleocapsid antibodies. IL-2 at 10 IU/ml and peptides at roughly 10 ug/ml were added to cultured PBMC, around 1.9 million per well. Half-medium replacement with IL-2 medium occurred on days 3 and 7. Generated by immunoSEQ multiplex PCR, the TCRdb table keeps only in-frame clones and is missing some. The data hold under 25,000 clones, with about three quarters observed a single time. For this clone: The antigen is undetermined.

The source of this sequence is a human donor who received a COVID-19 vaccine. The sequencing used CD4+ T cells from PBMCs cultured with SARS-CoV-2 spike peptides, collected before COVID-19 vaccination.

The CDR3, as DNA: TGTGCCAGCAGCTTAGACAGTAGCTCCTACAATGAGCAGTTCTTC. This codes for CASSLDSSSYNEQFF. The chain joins TRBV7-7 to TRBJ2-1; D ambiguous. Germline CDR1 SSHAT, CDR2 FNYEAQ (reference sequence). This CDR3 region has 15 residues. With 1 base removed from V and 0 bases from J, the gap between germline ends came to 7 bases.